One sample yielded the 31 T cell receptor beta chains listed below, sequenced in a study of blood T cells in healthy people across ages. A sample-barcoded 5' primer and a J-beta primer mix were used in a second PCR of roughly 7 to 11 cycles. TCRdb independently ran MiXCR on the 5' RACE reads; one entry per CDR3 protein. The data show over 700,000 distinct CDR3 sequences, about 55% seen once. The material sequenced was blood. These receptors all come from a man of 80 years or more in good health.

The chain employs TRBV3-1 and TRBJ2-4; 9 bases match TRBD2. Judging by the DNA end, TRBJ2-7 fits better; the J call may be wrong. The CDR3 is 16 residues long. CDR1 is LGHDT, CDR2 YNNKEL, per germline (reference sequence). CDR3 amino acids: CASSQDRLAGPYEQYF. The CDR3 DNA reads as TGTGCCAGCAGCCAAGATAGGCTAGCGGGACCTTACGAGCAGTACTTC.

This clonotype was detected only a few times. The chain employs TRBV10-3 and TRBJ2-1; 8 bases map to TRBD2. With V trimmed by 6 bases and J by 5 bases, 18 bases remained unmatched. The V gene's germline CDR1 is ENHRY and CDR2 SYGVKD. The CDR3 has 18 amino acids. This CDR3 is CAISHPLISGSLDNEQFF. In DNA form, the CDR3 reads TGTGCCATCAGCCATCCTTTGATAAGCGGGAGCTTGGACAATGAGCAGTTCTTC.

The chain links TRBV2 to TRBJ1-6, with D perhaps TRBD1 (5 bases). Germline CDR1 is SNHLY and CDR2 is FYNNEI. V was shortened by 7 bases and J by 5 bases, with 15 bases between the two germline ends. CDR3 length: 15 residues. The CDR3 protein is CASTLGGFNNSPLHF. DNA for the CDR3: TGTGCCAGCACCCTGGGGGGGTTTAATAATTCACCCCTCCACTTT. Complete variable domain (other parts from reference TRBV2 and TRBJ1-6): EPEVTQTPSHQVTQMGQEVILRCVPISNHLYFYWYRQILGQKVEFLVSFYNNEISEKSEIFDDQFSVERPDGSNFTLKIRSTKLEDSAMYFCASTLGGFNNSPLHFGNGTRLTVT.

CDR3 DNA: TGCGCCAGCAGCTTGGACGTTACCTCCTACAATGAGCAGTTCTTC. It encodes CASSLDVTSYNEQFF. This chain joins TRBV5-1 and TRBJ2-1, with D unresolved. Trimming pared 0 bases from V and 0 bases from J, leaving 7 bases between. Germline V lookup: CDR1 SGHRS, CDR2 YFSETQ. The CDR3 is 15 residues long.

The chain uses TRBV5-6 and TRBJ2-7; TRBD2 is a possible D gene (5 bases). The J call is doubtful: the DNA matches TRBJ2-4 better. The CDR3 spans 13 residues. The germline V gene has CDR1 SGHDT and CDR2 YYEEEE. The CDR3: CASSLRRRNIQYF. The CDR3 bases are TGTGCCAGCAGCTTGAGGAGGAGAAACATTCAGTACTTC.

V gene TRBV29-1 combines with J gene TRBJ2-1; 10 bases are shared with TRBD2. The ends lost 6 bases at V and 5 bases at J; junction bases unmatched: 16. This CDR3 is 17 amino acids long. From germline, CDR1 is SQVTM and CDR2 ANQGSEA. CDR3 in DNA: TGCAGCGTCGCTGGCCTGGCTAGCGGGAGAAGAAACAATGAGCAGTTCTTC. It translates to CSVAGLASGRRNNEQFF.

This sequence joins TRBV20-1 and TRBJ2-6, with 12 bases that match TRBD1. There are 17 residues in the CDR3. V dropped 3 bases and J dropped 2; count of bases not matched to a gene: 5. Germline CDR1 reads DFQATT; CDR2 reads SNEGSKA (reference sequence). The CDR3 sequence: CSARGQGASPGANVLTF. DNA for the CDR3: TGCAGTGCTAGGGGACAGGGGGCGAGCCCTGGGGCCAACGTCCTGACTTTC.

The chain carries TRBV7-2 and TRBJ2-5; 11 nucleotides line up with TRBD2. Matching the DNA end better, TRBJ2-7 makes the J call doubtful. The CDR3 is made up of 16 amino acids. Germline CDR1 is SGHTA and CDR2 is FQGNSA. CDR3 coding DNA: TGTGCCAGCAGCTTAAGAATAGCGGGAGGGCCCTACGAGCAGTACTTC. It encodes CASSLRIAGGPYEQYF.

The gene calls are TRBV3-1 and TRBJ2-7, with a tentative D call TRBD1 (6 bases). The germline V and J ends were trimmed by 1 base and 0 bases, with 10 bases remaining between them. CDR1 LGHDT and CDR2 YNNKEL come from the germline V gene (reference sequence). The CDR3 is 15 amino acids. The CDR3 region is CASSQVTGISYEQYF. CDR3 DNA sequence: TGTGCCAGCAGCCAAGTGACAGGAATCTCCTACGAGCAGTACTTC.

The V call is TRBV19, the J call TRBJ2-7; D call uncertain. The CDR3 runs to 16 residues. The germline V and J ends were trimmed by 3 bases and 3 bases, with 18 bases remaining between them. Looked up from germline, CDR1 is LNHDA and CDR2 is SQIVND (reference sequence). This CDR3 is CASSMSYVSQVYEQYF. CDR3 DNA sequence: TGTGCCAGTAGTATGTCGTACGTTTCTCAAGTCTACGAGCAGTACTTC.

The V call is TRBV24-1, the J call TRBJ2-2, with no clear D. Germline V gene data show CDR1 as KGHDR and CDR2 as SFDVKD. The CDR3 sequence is 16 residues long. V lost 4 bases and J lost 0, with 11 bases in between. DNA of the CDR3: TGTGCCACCAGTGACCTTGGAGAACCGAACACCGGGGAGCTGTTTTTT. It codes for CATSDLGEPNTGELFF.

Written as DNA, the CDR3 is TGTGCCAGCAGCGGCTCTACTCTACCCGCGAGCTCCTACAATGAGCAGTACTTC. It encodes CASSGSTLPASSYNEQYF. V gene TRBV9 combines with J gene TRBJ2-1; D is uncertain. The DNA end is more similar to TRBJ2-7, so the J call may be wrong. Looked up from germline, CDR1 is SGDLS and CDR2 is YYNGEE. The CDR3 sequence is 18 residues long.

The chain joins TRBV29-1 to TRBJ2-3; D remains unclear. Germline CDR1 reads SQVTM; CDR2 reads ANQGSEA. V lost 6 bases and J lost 9, with 16 bases in between. The CDR3 spans 12 residues. The CDR3 region is CSVGPSGETQYF. CDR3 coding DNA: TGCAGCGTGGGCCCCTCCGGAGAGACGCAGTATTTT.

This clonotype was counted a few times. The CDR3 nucleotides are TGCAGTGCCCCCTTTGGGGACAGATACGCGTATTTT. It translates to CSAPFGDRYAYF. This chain joins TRBV20-1 and TRBJ2-3, with 7 nucleotides matching TRBD1. This CDR3 has 12 residues. Unmatched junction bases numbered 14, after V lost 6 bases and J lost 14 bases. Germline CDR1 reads DFQATT; CDR2 reads SNEGSKA (reference sequence).

The chain joins TRBV18 to TRBJ1-2; D is uncertain. V lost 4 bases to trimming and J lost 7 bases, with 10 bases between them. Germline V gene data show CDR1 as KGHSH and CDR2 as LQKENI. The CDR3 runs to 12 residues. The CDR3, as DNA: TGTGCCAGCTCACGAGGAGACGGTGGCTACACCTTC. Its protein is CASSRGDGGYTF.

The rearrangement links TRBV7-9 to TRBJ1-2; no firm D call. The CDR3 totals 13 residues. V was pared by 6 bases and J by 0 bases, with 8 bases between. Germline V gene sequence: CDR1 SEHNR, CDR2 FQNEAQ (reference sequence). This CDR3 is CASSFEANYGYTF. The CDR3 DNA follows: TGTGCCAGCAGTTTCGAAGCTAACTATGGCTACACCTTC.

This chain connects TRBV5-4 to TRBJ1-2, with 7 bases aligning to TRBD1. Losses at the gene ends were 2 bases for V and 8 bases for J; bases not matched to a gene: 9. The CDR3 loop spans 14 amino acids. Per germline, CDR1 SGHNT and CDR2 YYREEE (reference sequence). This chain's CDR3 is CASSFPGQAGGYTF. CDR3 in DNA: TGTGCCAGCAGCTTTCCCGGACAGGCTGGAGGCTACACCTTC.

This clonotype came up a few times. This chain joins TRBV6-5 and TRBJ2-3; weak D call: TRBD1 (5 bases). This CDR3 contains 16 residues. Germline CDR1 and CDR2: MNHEY and SVGAGI. V gave up 6 bases and J gave up 4 bases, with 20 bases separating them. The CDR3 region is CASSPDDRSGADTQYF. The CDR3, as DNA: TGTGCCAGCAGCCCCGATGACAGATCTGGCGCAGATACGCAGTATTTT.

The V and J genes are TRBV12-3 or TRBV12-4 and TRBJ2-4, with D perhaps matching TRBD2 (6 bases). The tail of the sequence fits TRBJ2-7 better, so the J call may be wrong. CDR3 length: 15 amino acids. CDR3 in amino acids: CASSLAEGANYEQYF. As DNA, the CDR3 is TGTGCCAGCAGTTTAGCGGAGGGAGCGAACTACGAGCAGTACTTC.

This clonotype was picked up one time. This chain joins TRBV5-1 and TRBJ2-2; 7 bases fit TRBD2. CDR3 size: 15 residues. J gave up 2 bases and V 6 bases, and 7 bases lay outside the gene matches. The V gene's germline CDR1 is SGHRS and CDR2 YFSETQ. The chain's CDR3 is CASKRDGKNTGELFF. CDR3 coding DNA: TGCGCCAGCAAGCGGGACGGGAAAAACACCGGGGAGCTGTTTTTT.

The chain recombines TRBV5-1 with TRBJ2-3; D gene unclear. The CDR3 is 15 amino acids. Trimming cost V 0 bases and J 0 bases, with 8 bases left between them. CDR1 SGHRS and CDR2 YFSETQ come from the germline V gene. The CDR3 DNA follows: TGCGCCAGCAGCTTGGTTCCGGGTAGCACAGATACGCAGTATTTT. Translating gives CASSLVPGSTDTQYF. Full variable domain (rest looked up from reference TRBV5-1 and TRBJ2-3): KAGVTQTPRYLIKTRGQQVTLSCSPISGHRSVSWYQQTPGQGLQFLFEYFSETQRNKGNFPGRFSGRQFSNSRSEMNVSTLELGDSALYLCASSLVPGSTDTQYFGPGTRLTVL.

This clonotype has more than one count but fewer than ten. The rearrangement links TRBV29-1 to TRBJ2-1, with D hard to call. V dropped 6 bases and J dropped 0 bases, with 18 bases sitting between them. The CDR3 totals 16 residues. CDR1 and CDR2 from the germline V gene are SQVTM and ANQGSEA. The CDR3: CSVDGIRKSSYNEQFF. The CDR3 nucleotides read TGCAGCGTGGATGGAATCCGAAAAAGCTCCTACAATGAGCAGTTCTTC.

The chain is built from TRBV7-2 and TRBJ2-3; TRBD2 aligns across 8 bases. V gave up 6 bases and J gave up 1 base; unmatched junction bases: 6. The germline gives CDR1 SGHTA, CDR2 FQGNSA. This CDR3 contains 15 residues. The chain's CDR3 is CASSRMTSGTDTQYF. Written as DNA, the CDR3 is TGTGCCAGCAGTCGGATGACTAGCGGCACAGATACGCAGTATTTT.

Notes on this clonotype: This could be a read error, since a much larger clone is one nucleotide away. The chain joins TRBV7-2 to TRBJ2-3; D not certain. The CDR3 length is 13 residues. The germline gives CDR1 SGHTA, CDR2 FQGNSA. The CDR3 is CASSLDLLDTQCF. In nucleotides, the CDR3 is TGTGCCAGCAGCTTAGATCTCTTAGATACGCAGTGTTTT.

The chain joins TRBV4-1 to TRBJ1-2; a possible D gene is TRBD1 (5 bases). From germline, CDR1 is MGHRA and CDR2 YSYEKL. The CDR3 is 14 amino acids. Trimming shortened V by 1 base and J by 8 bases, and 14 bases separated the two germline ends. In DNA form, the CDR3 reads TGCGCCAGCAGCCAAGCTACGGGACTCGGGGGCTACACCTTC. Translating it yields CASSQATGLGGYTF.

The V and J genes are TRBV10-3 and TRBJ2-3, with D possibly TRBD1 on 5 matching bases. Trimming took off 10 bases at V and 14 bases at J, with 22 bases between the two ends. The CDR3 loop spans 12 amino acids. CDR1 is ENHRY, CDR2 SYGVKD, per germline. The CDR3, as DNA: TGTGCCACCAGATGGGATGACAGATACGCGTATTTT. It specifies CATRWDDRYAYF.

This clonotype showed up many times. V is TRBV7-9 and J is TRBJ1-1, with D maybe TRBD1 (5 bases). Germline values: CDR1 SEHNR, CDR2 FQNEAQ (reference sequence). Trimming shortened V by 5 bases and J by 7 bases, and 14 bases separated the two germline ends. This CDR3 has 13 amino acids. CDR3 nucleotides: TGTGCCAGCAGCCTACTCCGGGACGGTGAAGCTTTCTTT. It codes for CASSLLRDGEAFF. Variable domain in full (rest from reference TRBV7-9 and TRBJ1-1): DTGVSQNPRHKITKRGQNVTFRCDPISEHNRLYWYRQTLGQGPEFLTYFQNEAQLEKSRLLSDRFSAERPKGSFSTLEIQRTEQGDSAMYLCASSLLRDGEAFFGQGTRLTVV.

This clonotype was seen more than once but under ten times. The CDR3 DNA is TGCGCCAGCAGCTTGGGGGGAGGGCGCGACTATGGCTACACCTTC. This encodes CASSLGGGRDYGYTF. The chain carries TRBV5-1 and TRBJ1-2; D gene uncertain. Germline V gene lookup returns CDR1 SGHRS and CDR2 YFSETQ. This CDR3 contains 15 residues. The V gene lost 0 bases and the J gene lost 3 bases, with 12 bases spanning the gap.

The chain recombines TRBV6-5 with TRBJ2-2; TRBD2 matches 9 bases. Trimming at V came to 2 bases and at J to 10 bases, leaving 8 bases not matched to a gene. The CDR3 runs 15 residues. Germline V CDR1 and CDR2: MNHEY, SVGAGI. The CDR3 coding sequence is TGTGCCAGCAGTTACCGGGCTAGCGGGGCCCTGGAGCTGTTTTTT. Protein sequence: CASSYRASGALELFF.

The chain is built from TRBV2 and TRBJ2-7; TRBD1 or TRBD2 may be the D gene (5 bases each). V was trimmed by 1 base and J by 4 bases, leaving 20 bases between them. CDR3 length: 17 residues. Germline V gene data show CDR1 as SNHLY and CDR2 as FYNNEI. The CDR3 loop reads CASSEEGTTLDVYEQYF. CDR3 bases: TGTGCCAGCAGTGAAGAGGGGACGACCTTGGACGTGTACGAGCAGTACTTC.

The chain combines TRBV10-1 with TRBJ1-4, with 7 bases matching TRBD1. Germline V lookup: CDR1 WNHNN, CDR2 SYGVQD (reference sequence). J gave up 6 bases and V 6 bases, and 7 bases lay outside the gene matches. The CDR3 spans 14 residues. CDR3 in DNA: TGCGCCAGCAGCCCCGGGACAGTGCATGAAAAACTGTTTTTT. This translates into CASSPGTVHEKLFF.